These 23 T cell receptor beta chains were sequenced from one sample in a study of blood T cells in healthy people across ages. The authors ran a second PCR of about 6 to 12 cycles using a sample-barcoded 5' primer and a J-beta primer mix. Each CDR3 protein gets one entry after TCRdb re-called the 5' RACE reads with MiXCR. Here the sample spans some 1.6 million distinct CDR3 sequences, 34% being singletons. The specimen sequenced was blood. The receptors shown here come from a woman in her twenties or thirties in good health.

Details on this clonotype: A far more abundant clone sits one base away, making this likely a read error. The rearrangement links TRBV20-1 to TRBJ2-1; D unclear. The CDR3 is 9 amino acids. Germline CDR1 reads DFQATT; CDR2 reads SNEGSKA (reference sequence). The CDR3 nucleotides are TGCAGAGCATACAATGAGCAGTTCTTC. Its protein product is CRAYNEQFF.

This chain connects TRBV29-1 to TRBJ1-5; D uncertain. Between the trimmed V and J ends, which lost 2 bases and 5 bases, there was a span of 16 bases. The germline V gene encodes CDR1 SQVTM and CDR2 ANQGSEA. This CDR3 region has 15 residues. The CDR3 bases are TGCAGCGTTGAAACCCGGGGAGGGAGATATCAGCCCCAGCATTTT. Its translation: CSVETRGGRYQPQHF.

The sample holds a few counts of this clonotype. The CDR3 region is CASSLNQGNVLTF. In DNA form, the CDR3 reads TGTGCCAGCAGTTTAAATCAGGGAAACGTCCTGACTTTC. The chain joins TRBV12-3 or TRBV12-4 to TRBJ2-6; a weak D match, TRBD1 (5 bases). V was shortened by 2 bases and J by 10 bases, with 9 bases between the two germline ends. CDR3 length: 13 residues.

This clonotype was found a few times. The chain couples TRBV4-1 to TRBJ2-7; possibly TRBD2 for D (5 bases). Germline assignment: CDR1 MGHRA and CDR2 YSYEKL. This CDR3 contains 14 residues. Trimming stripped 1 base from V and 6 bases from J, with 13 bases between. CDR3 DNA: TGCGCCAGCAGCCAAGGATTTGAGGGTCGCGAGCAGTACTTC. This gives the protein CASSQGFEGREQYF.

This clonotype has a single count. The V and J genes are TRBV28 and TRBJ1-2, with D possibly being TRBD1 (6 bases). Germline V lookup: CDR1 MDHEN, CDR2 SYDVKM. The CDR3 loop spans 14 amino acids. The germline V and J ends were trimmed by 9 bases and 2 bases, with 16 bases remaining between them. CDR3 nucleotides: TGTGCCAGTCTCGACAGGAGTGCCAACTATGGCTACACCTTC. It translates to CASLDRSANYGYTF.

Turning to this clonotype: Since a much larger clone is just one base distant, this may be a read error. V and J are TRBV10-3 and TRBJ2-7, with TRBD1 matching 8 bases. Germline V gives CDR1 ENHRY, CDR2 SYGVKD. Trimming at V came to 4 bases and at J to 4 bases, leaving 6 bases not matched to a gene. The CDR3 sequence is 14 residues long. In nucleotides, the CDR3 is TGTGCCATCAGTGTCTCCACAGGGGGATACGAGCAGTACTTC. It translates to CAISVSTGGYEQYF.

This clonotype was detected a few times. CDR3 loop: CASSSRLRVDTDTQYF. The CDR3 nucleotides are TGTGCCAGCAGTTCCCGACTAAGGGTGGACACAGATACGCAGTATTTT. The chain is built from TRBV12-3 or TRBV12-4 and TRBJ2-3, with D maybe TRBD2 (5 bases). Trimming removed 4 bases from V and 2 bases from J, with 16 bases in between. The CDR3 is 16 amino acids.

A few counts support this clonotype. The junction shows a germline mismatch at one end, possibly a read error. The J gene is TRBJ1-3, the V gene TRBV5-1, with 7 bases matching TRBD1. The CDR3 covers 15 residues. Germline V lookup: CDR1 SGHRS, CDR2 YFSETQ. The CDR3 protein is CASSLEGGSGSTIYF. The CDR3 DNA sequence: TGCGCCAGCAGCTTGGAAGGGGGCAGTGGAAGCACCATATATTTT. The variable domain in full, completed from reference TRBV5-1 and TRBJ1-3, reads KAGVTQTPRYLIKTRGQQVTLSCSPISGHRSVSWYQQTPGQGLQFLFEYFSETQRNKGNFPGRFSGRQFSNSRSEMNVSTLELGDSALYLCASSLEGGSGSTIYFGEGSWLTVV.

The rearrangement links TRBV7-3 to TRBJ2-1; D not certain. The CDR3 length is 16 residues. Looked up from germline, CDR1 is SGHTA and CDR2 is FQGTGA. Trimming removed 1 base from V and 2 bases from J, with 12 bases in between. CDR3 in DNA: TGTGCCAGCAGCTTAAGAGGTGGATGGACCTACAATGAGCAGTTCTTC. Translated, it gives CASSLRGGWTYNEQFF.

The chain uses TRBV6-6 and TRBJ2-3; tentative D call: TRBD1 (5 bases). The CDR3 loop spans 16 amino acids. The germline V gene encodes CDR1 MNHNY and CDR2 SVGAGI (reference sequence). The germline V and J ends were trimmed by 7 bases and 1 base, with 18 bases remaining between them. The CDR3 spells CASTPCGADRTDTQYF. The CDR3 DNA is TGTGCCAGCACCCCGTGTGGGGCCGACCGCACAGATACGCAGTATTTT.

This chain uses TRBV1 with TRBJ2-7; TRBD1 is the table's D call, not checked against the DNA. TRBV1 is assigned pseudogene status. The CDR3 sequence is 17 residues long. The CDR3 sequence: CTSSQLSRRDRTLEQYF. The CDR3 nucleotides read TGCACCAGCAGCCAACTTTCCCGGAGGGACAGGACCTTAGAGCAGTACTTC.

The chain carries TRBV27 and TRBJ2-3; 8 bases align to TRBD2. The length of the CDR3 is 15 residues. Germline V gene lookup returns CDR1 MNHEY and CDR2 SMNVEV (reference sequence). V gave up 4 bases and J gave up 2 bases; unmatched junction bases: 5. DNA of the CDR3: TGTGCCAGCAGTTCGCAGCGGGGGAACACAGATACGCAGTATTTT. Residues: CASSSQRGNTDTQYF.

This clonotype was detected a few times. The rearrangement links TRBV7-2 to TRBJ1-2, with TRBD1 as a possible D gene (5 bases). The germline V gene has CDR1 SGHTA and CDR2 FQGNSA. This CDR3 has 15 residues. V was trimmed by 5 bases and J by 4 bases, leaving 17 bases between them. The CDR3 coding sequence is TGTGCCAGCAGCCACACCCTACGGGGCGTCTATGGCTACACCTTC. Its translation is CASSHTLRGVYGYTF.

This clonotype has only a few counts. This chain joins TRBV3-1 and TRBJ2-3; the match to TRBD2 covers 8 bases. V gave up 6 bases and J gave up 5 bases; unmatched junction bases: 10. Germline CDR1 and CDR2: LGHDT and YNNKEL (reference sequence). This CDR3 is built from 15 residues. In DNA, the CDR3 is TGTGCCAGCAGGCCTTCGGGGGGGGCGGGAGATACGCAGTATTTT. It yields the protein CASRPSGGAGDTQYF.

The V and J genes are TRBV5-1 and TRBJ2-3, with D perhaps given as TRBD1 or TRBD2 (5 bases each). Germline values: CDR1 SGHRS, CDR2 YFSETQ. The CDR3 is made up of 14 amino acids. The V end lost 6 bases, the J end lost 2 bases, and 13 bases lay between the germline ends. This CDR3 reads CASTGASYTDTQYF. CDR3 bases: TGCGCCAGCACCGGGGCTAGTTACACAGATACGCAGTATTTT.

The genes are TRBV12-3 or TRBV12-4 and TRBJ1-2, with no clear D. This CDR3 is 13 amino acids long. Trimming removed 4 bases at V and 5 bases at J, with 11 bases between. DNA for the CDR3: TGTGCCAGCAGTTCCGAGTCCCGTTATGGCTACACCTTC. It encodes CASSSESRYGYTF.

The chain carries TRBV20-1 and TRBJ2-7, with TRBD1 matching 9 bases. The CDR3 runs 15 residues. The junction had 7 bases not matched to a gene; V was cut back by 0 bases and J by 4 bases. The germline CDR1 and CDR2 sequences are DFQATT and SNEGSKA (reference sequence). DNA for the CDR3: TGCAGTGCTAGAGACCGTGGACAGGGGCAGTACGAGCAGTACTTC. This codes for CSARDRGQGQYEQYF.

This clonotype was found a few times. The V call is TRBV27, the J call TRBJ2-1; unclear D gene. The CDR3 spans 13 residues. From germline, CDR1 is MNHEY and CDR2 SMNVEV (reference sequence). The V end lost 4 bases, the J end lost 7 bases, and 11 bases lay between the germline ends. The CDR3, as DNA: TGTGCCAGCAGTTCTACTCTCTTTAATGAGCAGTTCTTC. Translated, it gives CASSSTLFNEQFF.

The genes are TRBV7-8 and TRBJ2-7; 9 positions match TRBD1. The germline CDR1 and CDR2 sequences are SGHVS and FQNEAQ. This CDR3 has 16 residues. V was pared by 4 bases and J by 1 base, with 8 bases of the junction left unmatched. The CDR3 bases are TGTGCCAGCAGCTCTACGGGACAGGGTGGGTCCTACGAGCAGTACTTC. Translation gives CASSSTGQGGSYEQYF.

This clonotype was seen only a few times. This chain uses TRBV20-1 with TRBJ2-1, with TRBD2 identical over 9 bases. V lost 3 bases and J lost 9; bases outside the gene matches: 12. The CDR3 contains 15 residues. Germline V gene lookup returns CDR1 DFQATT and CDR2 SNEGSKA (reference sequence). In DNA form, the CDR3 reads TGCAGTGCTAGGCATTTCAACCTAGCGGGACCTGAGCAGTTCTTC. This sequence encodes CSARHFNLAGPEQFF.

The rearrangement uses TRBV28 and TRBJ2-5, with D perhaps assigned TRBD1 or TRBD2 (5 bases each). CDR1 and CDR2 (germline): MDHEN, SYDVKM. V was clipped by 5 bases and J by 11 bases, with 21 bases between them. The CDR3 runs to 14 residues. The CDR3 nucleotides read TGTGCCAGCAGTCCCCGGGGCGATTACAATGAGCAGTACTTC. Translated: CASSPRGDYNEQYF.

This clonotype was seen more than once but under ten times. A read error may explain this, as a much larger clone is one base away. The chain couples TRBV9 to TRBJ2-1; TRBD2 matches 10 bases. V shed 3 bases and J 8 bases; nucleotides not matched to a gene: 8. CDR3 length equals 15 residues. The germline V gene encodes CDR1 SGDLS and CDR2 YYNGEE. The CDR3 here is CASSGGLAAYDEQFF. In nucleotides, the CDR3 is TGTGCCAGCAGCGGAGGACTAGCGGCATACGATGAGCAGTTCTTC.

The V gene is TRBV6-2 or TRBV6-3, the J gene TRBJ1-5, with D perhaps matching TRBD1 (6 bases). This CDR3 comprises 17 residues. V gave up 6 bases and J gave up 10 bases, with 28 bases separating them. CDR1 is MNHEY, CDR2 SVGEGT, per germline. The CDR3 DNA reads TGTGCCAGCAGCGCCGACCCGGGACACCCACTTAGGGGACCCCAGCATTTT. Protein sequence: CASSADPGHPLRGPQHF.